The 17 T cell receptor beta chains given below trace back to one sample, sequenced in a study of cytomegalovirus exposure and HLA in healthy donors. With 60 Vbeta and 13 Jbeta primers, the PCR was carried out. Method: immunoSEQ multiplex PCR; TCRdb's copy keeps in-frame clones and lacks some. The sample has under 150,000 clones, about 80% seen once; the top ten hold 0.95% to 1.1%. Sequencing input: PBMCs. The receptors stem from a human donor in good health.

The V gene is TRBV5-6, the J gene TRBJ2-7; TRBD2 might be the D (6 bases). V was cut by 2 bases and J by 3 bases, with 18 bases left in between. The CDR3 is 16 residues long. CDR1 SGHDT and CDR2 YYEEEE come from the germline V gene. CDR3 coding DNA: TGTGCCAGCAGCTTTGGGTCCGGGAGCACCCTCTACGAGCAGTACTTC. It codes for CASSFGSGSTLYEQYF.

In its sample, this clone was seen once. The chain combines TRBV11-2 with TRBJ2-5; D not certain. In germline, CDR1 is SGHAT, CDR2 FQNNGV. CDR3 length equals 15 residues. Trimming pared 1 base from V and 1 base from J, leaving 10 bases between. The CDR3 sequence is CASSLGAVPQETQYF. CDR3 coding DNA: TGTGCCAGCAGCTTAGGGGCCGTACCCCAAGAGACCCAGTACTTC.

The chain carries TRBV2 and TRBJ1-6; 10 positions match TRBD1. V was clipped by 5 bases and J by 10 bases; unmatched bases: 11. The CDR3 runs 16 residues. The germline V gene encodes CDR1 SNHLY and CDR2 FYNNEI. CDR3 amino acids: CASSFGGGQGRSPLHF. The CDR3 DNA reads as TGTGCCAGCAGTTTCGGGGGGGGACAGGGGCGCTCACCCCTCCACTTT.

As to this clone: A junction boundary mismatches the germline segment, possibly from a read error. J is TRBJ2-7 and V is TRBV7-9; D unclear. CDR1 and CDR2 (germline): SEHNR, FQNEAQ (reference sequence). The CDR3 contains 12 residues. The CDR3 region is CSSSLVQYEQYF. The CDR3 DNA sequence: TGTTCCAGCAGCTTAGTCCAATACGAGCAGTACTTC.

V gene TRBV27 combines with J gene TRBJ1-1; TRBD1 matches at 7 bases. This CDR3 region has 15 residues. Germline CDR1 reads MNHEY; CDR2 reads SMNVEV (reference sequence). The trim removed 6 bases at V and 2 bases at J, leaving 9 bases unmatched. The CDR3 sequence: CASRTGAGINTEAFF. The CDR3 DNA reads TGTGCCAGCAGAACAGGGGCAGGGATCAACACTGAAGCTTTCTTT.

This chain connects TRBV7-9 to TRBJ1-1; D gene uncertain. Germline assignment: CDR1 SEHNR and CDR2 FQNEAQ (reference sequence). The CDR3 contains 11 residues. Trimming took off 5 bases at V and 10 bases at J, with 11 bases between the two ends. CDR3 loop: CASSPEEAAFF. The CDR3 DNA reads TGTGCCAGCAGCCCAGAAGAGGCAGCTTTCTTT.

The chain recombines TRBV6-5 with TRBJ1-5; 7 bases are a match to TRBD1. The V and J ends lost 6 bases and 2 bases, in that order; junction bases with no gene match: 4. This CDR3 spans 14 amino acids. Germline lookup yields CDR1 MNHEY and CDR2 SVGAGI. The CDR3: CASRSGQGNQPQHF. CDR3 nucleotide sequence: TGTGCCAGCAGGAGTGGACAGGGCAATCAGCCCCAGCATTTT.

The genes are TRBV11-3 and TRBJ2-1; possibly TRBD2 for D (6 bases). Deletions cut 5 bases from V and 0 bases from J, with 11 bases between. Germline V lookup: CDR1 SGHNT, CDR2 YENEEA. The CDR3 has 15 residues. The CDR3 nucleotides are TGTGCCAGCAGCCCCGACGGGAGCTCCTACAATGAGCAGTTCTTC. It yields the protein CASSPDGSSYNEQFF.

The chain carries TRBV11-2 and TRBJ1-2; 7 bases align to TRBD1. Germline V lookup: CDR1 SGHAT, CDR2 FQNNGV. V lost 1 base, J lost 7 bases, and 6 bases stayed unmatched. This CDR3 region has 14 residues. DNA of the CDR3: TGTGCCAGCAGCTTAGCAGGGGGGTACGGTGGCTACACCTTC. Translation: CASSLAGGYGGYTF.

The rearrangement links TRBV5-6 to TRBJ2-3; D is ambiguous. Germline V gene sequence: CDR1 SGHDT, CDR2 YYEEEE. This CDR3 has 12 residues. Trimming removed 4 bases from V and 5 bases from J, with 8 bases in between. In DNA form, the CDR3 reads TGTGCCAGCAGCACTCCGTTAGATACGCAGTATTTT. Residues: CASSTPLDTQYF. The entire variable domain, with the rest obtained from reference TRBV5-6 and TRBJ2-3, is as follows: DAGVTQSPTHLIKTRGQQVTLRCSPKSGHDTVSWYQQALGQGPQFIFQYYEEEERQRGNFPDRFSGHQFPNYSSELNVNALLLGDSALYLCASSTPLDTQYFGPGTRLTVL.

The chain couples TRBV11-2 to TRBJ2-5; 10 nucleotides align to TRBD2. Gene TRBJ2-7 matches the end of the DNA better, so the J call may be wrong. Germline V gene sequence: CDR1 SGHAT, CDR2 FQNNGV. CDR3 length equals 16 residues. In nucleotides, the CDR3 is TGTGCCAGCAGCTGGGTACTAGCGGGGCGACGGTACGAGCAGTACTTC. Its protein is CASSWVLAGRRYEQYF.

The chain combines TRBV4-1 with TRBJ2-1, with TRBD2 matching 13 bases. CDR1 and CDR2 (germline): MGHRA, YSYEKL. With 2 bases clipped from V and 7 bases from J, the junction kept 2 bases outside the gene matches. The CDR3 consists of 15 residues. The CDR3 loop is CASSQTSGGANEQFF. The CDR3 region has the DNA TGCGCCAGCAGCCAAACTAGCGGGGGGGCGAATGAGCAGTTCTTC.

For this clone: The junction departs from germline at one end; a sequencing error may be responsible. The chain recombines TRBV7-9 with TRBJ1-1, with D perhaps matching TRBD1 (5 bases). The CDR3 covers 11 residues. Germline V gene data show CDR1 as SEHNR and CDR2 as FQNEAQ (reference sequence). CDR3 DNA sequence: TGTTCCAGCAGCTTGCGACAGGAAGCTTTCTTT. Translating it yields CSSSLRQEAFF. Complete variable domain (other parts from reference TRBV7-9 and TRBJ1-1): DTGVSQNPRHKITKRGQNVTFRCDPISEHNRLYWYRQTLGQGPEFLTYFQNEAQLEKSRLLSDRFSAERPKGSFSTLEIQRTEQGDSAMYLCSSSLRQEAFFGQGTRLTVV.

The chain uses TRBV11-3 and TRBJ1-1; maybe TRBD1 (5 bases). This CDR3 has 15 residues. In germline, CDR1 is SGHNT, CDR2 YENEEA. Trimming took off 1 base at V and 8 bases at J, with 17 bases between the two ends. Written as DNA, the CDR3 is TGTGCCAGCAGCTTAGTTTACCGGCAGGGCGAAGAAGCTTTCTTT. Its translation is CASSLVYRQGEEAFF.

The sample holds a few counts of this clone. The J gene is TRBJ1-1, the V gene TRBV11-2; D perhaps matches TRBD1 (5 bases). The CDR3 length is 14 residues. The germline V and J ends were trimmed by 4 bases and 4 bases, with 13 bases remaining between them. Germline-derived CDR1 and CDR2 are SGHAT and FQNNGV. The CDR3 loop is CASSSPRRGTEAFF. The CDR3 DNA is TGTGCCAGCAGCTCCCCTAGGAGGGGCACTGAAGCTTTCTTT.

The rearrangement uses TRBV5-1 and TRBJ2-1, with TRBD1 identical over 9 bases. The germline CDR1 and CDR2 sequences are SGHRS and YFSETQ. The CDR3 is 15 amino acids. V trimming: 5 bases; J trimming: 1 base; junction bases outside the gene matches: 4. The CDR3 DNA reads TGCGCCAGCAGGACCGACAGGGGGTCCTACAATGAGCAGTTCTTC. Translation gives CASRTDRGSYNEQFF.

J is TRBJ1-1 and V is TRBV5-6; a weak D match, TRBD1 (5 bases). The CDR3 is 18 residues long. Trimming stripped 2 bases from V and 1 base from J, with 21 bases between. Germline V gene sequence: CDR1 SGHDT, CDR2 YYEEEE. CDR3 sequence (DNA): TGTGCCAGCAGCTTATTCGGCATAGGGGCGGGGGGGAACACTGAAGCTTTCTTT. Protein product: CASSLFGIGAGGNTEAFF.